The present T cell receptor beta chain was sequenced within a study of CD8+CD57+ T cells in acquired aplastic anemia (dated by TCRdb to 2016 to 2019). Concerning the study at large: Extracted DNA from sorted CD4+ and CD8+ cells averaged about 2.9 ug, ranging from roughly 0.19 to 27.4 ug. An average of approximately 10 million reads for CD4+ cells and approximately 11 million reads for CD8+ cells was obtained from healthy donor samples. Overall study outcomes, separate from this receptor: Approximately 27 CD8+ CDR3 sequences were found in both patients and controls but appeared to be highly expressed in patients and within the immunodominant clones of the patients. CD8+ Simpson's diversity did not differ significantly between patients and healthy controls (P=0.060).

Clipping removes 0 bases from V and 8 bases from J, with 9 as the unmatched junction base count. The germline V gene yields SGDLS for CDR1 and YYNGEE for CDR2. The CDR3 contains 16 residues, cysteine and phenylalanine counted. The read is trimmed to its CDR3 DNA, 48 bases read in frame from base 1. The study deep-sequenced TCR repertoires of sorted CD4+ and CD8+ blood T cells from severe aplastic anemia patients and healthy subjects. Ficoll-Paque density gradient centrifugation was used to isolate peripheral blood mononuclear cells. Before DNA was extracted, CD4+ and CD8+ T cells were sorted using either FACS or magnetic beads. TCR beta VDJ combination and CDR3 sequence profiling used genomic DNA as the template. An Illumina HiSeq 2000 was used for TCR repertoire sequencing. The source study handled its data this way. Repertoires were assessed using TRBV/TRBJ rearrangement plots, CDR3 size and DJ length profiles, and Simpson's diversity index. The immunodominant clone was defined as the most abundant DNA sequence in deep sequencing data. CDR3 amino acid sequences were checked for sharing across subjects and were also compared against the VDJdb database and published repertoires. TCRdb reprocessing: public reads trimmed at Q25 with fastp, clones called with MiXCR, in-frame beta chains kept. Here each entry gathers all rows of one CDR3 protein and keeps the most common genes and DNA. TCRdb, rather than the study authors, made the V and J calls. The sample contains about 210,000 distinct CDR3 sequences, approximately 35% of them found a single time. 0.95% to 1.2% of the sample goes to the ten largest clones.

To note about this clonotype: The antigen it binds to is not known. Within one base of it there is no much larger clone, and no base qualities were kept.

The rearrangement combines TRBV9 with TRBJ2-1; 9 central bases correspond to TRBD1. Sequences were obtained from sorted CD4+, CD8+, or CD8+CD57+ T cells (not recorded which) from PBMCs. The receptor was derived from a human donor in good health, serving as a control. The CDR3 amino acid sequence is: CASSVARDRVSDEQFF. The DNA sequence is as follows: TGTGCCAGCAGCGTAGCTCGGGACAGGGTAAGCGATGAGCAGTTCTTC.